Shown below are 16 T cell receptor beta chains from a single sample sequenced in a study of T cell responses to AZD1222 COVID-19 vaccine. Repertoires were generated with immunoSEQ multiplex PCR, while TCRdb's copy carries only in-frame clones and drops some. The table shows some 150,000 clones, with 70% to 90% occurring only once. The source material was peripheral blood, sampled after recovery from COVID-19. All receptors derive from an adult who had recovered from COVID-19.

The chain has TRBV5-6 and TRBJ1-1; unclear D gene. The ends were cut back, 5 bases at V and 3 bases at J, with 8 bases in the middle. The germline V gene encodes CDR1 SGHDT and CDR2 YYEEEE. This CDR3 contains 12 residues. The CDR3 bases are TGTGCCAGCAGAAGGGATGACACTGAAGCTTTCTTT. This translates into CASRRDDTEAFF.

The genes are TRBV10-1 and TRBJ1-1; D possibly corresponds to TRBD1 (5 bases). This CDR3 spans 14 amino acids. Trimming cost V 2 bases and J 1 base, with 8 bases left between them. CDR1 is WNHNN and CDR2 is SYGVQD in the germline V gene (reference sequence). For the CDR3, the DNA is TGCGCCAGCAGTGAGAAAGGGACGAACACTGAAGCTTTCTTT. It specifies CASSEKGTNTEAFF.

This rearrangement joins TRBV7-3 to TRBJ2-3, with a tentative D call TRBD2 (6 bases). Deletions cut 1 base from V and 6 bases from J, with 14 bases between. There are 15 residues in the CDR3. Germline values: CDR1 SGHTA, CDR2 FQGTGA. CDR3 nucleotide sequence: TGTGCCAGCAGCTTAAGCGGCGGGACCCCCGATACGCAGTATTTT. Protein: CASSLSGGTPDTQYF. The full variable domain, its missing parts supplied by reference TRBV7-3 and TRBJ2-3, is GAGVSQTPSNKVTEKGKYVELRCDPISGHTALYWYRQSLGQGPEFLIYFQGTGAADDSGLPNDRFFAVRPEGSVSTLKIQRTERGDSAVYLCASSLSGGTPDTQYFGPGTRLTVL.

This clone was seen only once. The gene calls are TRBV24-1 and TRBJ2-3; D remains ambiguous. V lost 3 bases and J 2 bases, leaving 14 bases between the germline ends. The CDR3 runs to 16 residues. The germline CDR1 and CDR2 sequences are KGHDR and SFDVKD. CDR3 nucleotides: TGTGCCACCAGTGATACCCTGGAGACTTCCACAGATACGCAGTATTTT. Its translation: CATSDTLETSTDTQYF.

This chain joins TRBV5-1 and TRBJ2-7; D could derive from TRBD1 or TRBD2 (6 bases each). This CDR3 is built from 14 residues. The germline CDR1 and CDR2 sequences are SGHRS and YFSETQ. V gave up 3 bases and J gave up 5 bases, with 15 bases separating them. The CDR3 sequence: CASSSILGGHEQYF. The CDR3 bases are TGCGCCAGCAGCTCGATTTTAGGGGGGCACGAGCAGTACTTC.

The CDR3 region is CASSLKGEKLFF. As DNA, the CDR3 is TGTGCCAGCAGTTTAAAGGGTGAAAAACTGTTTTTT. This chain links TRBV12-3 or TRBV12-4 with TRBJ1-4; D call uncertain. Trimming took off 2 bases at V and 7 bases at J, with 5 bases between the two ends. The CDR3 covers 12 residues.

The rearrangement links TRBV28 to TRBJ2-2; TRBD2 might be the D (5 bases). V was cut by 7 bases and J by 3 bases, with 18 bases left in between. CDR1 is MDHEN and CDR2 is SYDVKM in the germline V gene. The CDR3 extends over 16 amino acids. The CDR3 reads CASNLSGKLDTGELFF. The CDR3 DNA sequence: TGTGCCAGCAATCTGTCCGGGAAGTTAGACACCGGGGAGCTGTTTTTT.

This chain joins TRBV18 and TRBJ1-2; 9 bases map to TRBD1. CDR1 and CDR2 (germline): KGHSH, LQKENI. The length of the CDR3 is 14 residues. J gave up 4 bases and V 5 bases, and 5 bases lay outside the gene matches. The CDR3 DNA follows: TGTGCCAGCTCATCGGACAGGGGCGGCTATGGCTACACCTTC. Translation: CASSSDRGGYGYTF. The variable domain in full, completed from reference TRBV18 and TRBJ1-2, reads NAGVMQNPRHLVRRRGQEARLRCSPMKGHSHVYWYRQLPEEGLKFMVYLQKENIIDESGMPKERFSAEFPKEGPSILRIQQVVRGDSAAYFCASSSDRGGYGYTFGSGTRLTVV.

The rearrangement uses TRBV19 and TRBJ2-1, with D tentatively TRBD1 (5 bases). Germline loops: CDR1 LNHDA, CDR2 SQIVND (reference sequence). Trimming took off 2 bases at V and 0 bases at J, with 14 bases between the two ends. CDR3 size: 17 residues. The CDR3 DNA follows: TGTGCCAGTAGTATACTATTAACGGACATCTCCTACAATGAGCAGTTCTTC. Translating gives CASSILLTDISYNEQFF.

This clone has just a few counts. The V call is TRBV19, the J call TRBJ2-5, with D possibly matching TRBD2 (5 bases). CDR1 LNHDA and CDR2 SQIVND come from the germline V gene (reference sequence). This CDR3 has 13 residues. Trimming took off 3 bases at V and 5 bases at J, with 10 bases between the two ends. The chain's CDR3 is CASSMRLQETQYF. Here the CDR3 DNA reads TGTGCCAGTAGTATGAGACTACAGGAGACCCAGTACTTC.

The chain is built from TRBV12-3 or TRBV12-4 and TRBJ1-2; 10 bases are a match to TRBD1. The CDR3 has 13 amino acids. V lost 5 bases and J lost 6; bases outside the gene matches: 3. For the CDR3, the DNA is TGTGCCAGCAGTATGACAGGGGGCGATGGCTACACCTTC. This encodes CASSMTGGDGYTF.

CDR3 sequence (DNA): TGTGCCAGCAGCCAAGAGTGGCTAGCGGACTACGAGCAGTACTTC. Residues: CASSQEWLADYEQYF. The chain is built from TRBV4-2 and TRBJ2-7; 7 bases agree with TRBD2. CDR1 LGHNA and CDR2 YNFKEQ come from the germline V gene. The CDR3 runs to 15 residues. Trimming cost V 0 bases and J 3 bases; bases outside gene matches: 5.

The chain links TRBV24-1 to TRBJ2-2; weak D call: TRBD1 (6 bases). V was shortened by 1 base and J by 5 bases, with 10 bases between the two germline ends. This CDR3 is 15 amino acids long. The germline CDR1 and CDR2 sequences are KGHDR and SFDVKD. The CDR3 coding sequence is TGTGCCACCAGTGATTTTGGCCAGGGGACCGGGGAGCTGTTTTTT. It translates to CATSDFGQGTGELFF.

The chain joins TRBV7-2 to TRBJ2-5; weak D call: TRBD2 (5 bases). V was shortened by 2 bases and J by 1 base, with 14 bases between the two germline ends. The CDR3 runs 16 residues. Germline V gives CDR1 SGHTA, CDR2 FQGNSA. The CDR3 DNA is TGTGCCAGCAGCTTATCTAGCAGCGGAGTCCAAGAGACCCAGTACTTC. Translating gives CASSLSSSGVQETQYF.

In its sample, this clone was seen once. The rearrangement links TRBV5-1 to TRBJ1-6; D is undetermined. In germline, CDR1 is SGHRS, CDR2 YFSETQ. The V end was cut by 4 bases, the J end by 7 bases, with 15 bases between. The CDR3 loop spans 15 amino acids. For the CDR3, the DNA is TGCGCCAGCAGCCCCGACGGTGTTGGCAATTCACCCCTCCACTTT. It encodes CASSPDGVGNSPLHF.

This chain joins TRBV19 and TRBJ2-5; D not certain. The CDR3 is 13 amino acids. The V end was cut by 5 bases, the J end by 4 bases, with 11 bases between. The germline gives CDR1 LNHDA, CDR2 SQIVND (reference sequence). Here the CDR3 reads CASSEVLGETQYF. CDR3 sequence (DNA): TGTGCCAGTAGTGAGGTCCTAGGAGAGACCCAGTACTTC. Based on the CDR3 plus reference TRBV19 and TRBJ2-5, the full variable domain is DGGITQSPKYLFRKEGQNVTLSCEQNLNHDAMYWYRQDPGQGLRLIYYSQIVNDFQKGDIAEGYSVSREKKESFPLTVTSAQKNPTAFYLCASSEVLGETQYFGPGTRLLVL.